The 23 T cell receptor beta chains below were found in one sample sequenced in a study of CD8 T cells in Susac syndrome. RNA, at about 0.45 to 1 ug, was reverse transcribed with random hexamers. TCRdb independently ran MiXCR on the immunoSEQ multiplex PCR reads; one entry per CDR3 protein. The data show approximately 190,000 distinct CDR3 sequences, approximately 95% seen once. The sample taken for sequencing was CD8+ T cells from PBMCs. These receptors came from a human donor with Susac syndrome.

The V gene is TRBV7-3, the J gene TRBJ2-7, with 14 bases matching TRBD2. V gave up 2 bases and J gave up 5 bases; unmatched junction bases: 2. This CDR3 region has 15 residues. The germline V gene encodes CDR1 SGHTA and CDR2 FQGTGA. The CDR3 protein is CASSLGTSGSHEQYF. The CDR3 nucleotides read TGTGCCAGCAGCTTAGGGACTAGCGGGAGCCACGAGCAGTACTTC.

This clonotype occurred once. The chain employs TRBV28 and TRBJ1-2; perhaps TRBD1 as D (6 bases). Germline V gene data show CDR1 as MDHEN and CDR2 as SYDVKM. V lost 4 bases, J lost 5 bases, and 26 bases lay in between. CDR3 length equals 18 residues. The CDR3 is CASSSSNRQAQARYGYTF. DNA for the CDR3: TGTGCCAGCAGTTCCTCCAACCGACAGGCCCAGGCGAGATATGGCTACACCTTC.

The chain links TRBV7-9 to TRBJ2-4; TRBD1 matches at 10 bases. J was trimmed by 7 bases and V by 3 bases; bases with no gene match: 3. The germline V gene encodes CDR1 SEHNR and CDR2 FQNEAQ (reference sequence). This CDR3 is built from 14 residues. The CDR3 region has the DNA TGTGCCAGCAGCTTCGGGACAGGGGTGAACATTCAGTACTTC. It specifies CASSFGTGVNIQYF. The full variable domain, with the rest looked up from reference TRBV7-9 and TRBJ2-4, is DTGVSQNPRHKITKRGQNVTFRCDPISEHNRLYWYRQTLGQGPEFLTYFQNEAQLEKSRLLSDRFSAERPKGSFSTLEIQRTEQGDSAMYLCASSFGTGVNIQYFGAGTRLSVL.

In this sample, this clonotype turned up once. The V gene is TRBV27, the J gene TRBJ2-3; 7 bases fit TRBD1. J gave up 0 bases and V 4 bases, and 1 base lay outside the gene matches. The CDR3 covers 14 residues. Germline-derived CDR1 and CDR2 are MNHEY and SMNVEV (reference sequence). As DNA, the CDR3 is TGTGCCAGCAGTTCGACAGGGAGCACAGATACGCAGTATTTT. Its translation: CASSSTGSTDTQYF.

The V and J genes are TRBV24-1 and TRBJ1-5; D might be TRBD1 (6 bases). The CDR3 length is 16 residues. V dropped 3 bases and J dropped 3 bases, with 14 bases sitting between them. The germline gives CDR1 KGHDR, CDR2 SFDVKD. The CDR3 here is CATSDRRTVTNQPQHF. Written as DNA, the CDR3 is TGTGCCACCAGTGATCGAAGGACAGTTACCAATCAGCCCCAGCATTTT.

The CDR3 region is CAIGQPYGYTF. CDR3 in DNA: TGTGCCATAGGACAGCCCTATGGCTACACCTTC. This chain joins TRBV19 and TRBJ1-2, with D tentatively TRBD1 (6 bases). Germline values: CDR1 LNHDA, CDR2 SQIVND (reference sequence). The V gene lost 10 bases and the J gene lost 4 bases, with 10 bases spanning the gap. This CDR3 contains 11 residues.

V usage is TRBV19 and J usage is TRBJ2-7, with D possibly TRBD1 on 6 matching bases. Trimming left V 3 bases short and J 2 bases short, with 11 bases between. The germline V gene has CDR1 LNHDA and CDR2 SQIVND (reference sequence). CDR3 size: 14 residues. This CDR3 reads CASSIGSGAYEQYF. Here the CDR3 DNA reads TGTGCCAGTAGTATTGGTTCAGGGGCCTACGAGCAGTACTTC.

The CDR3 here is CASSFPAGAVYNEQFF. DNA of the CDR3: TGTGCCAGCAGCTTCCCGGCGGGAGCGGTCTACAATGAGCAGTTCTTC. The rearrangement joins TRBV9 to TRBJ2-1; 7 bases line up with TRBD2. The CDR3 spans 16 residues. Per germline, CDR1 SGDLS and CDR2 YYNGEE. The J segment lost 3 bases and the V segment lost 4 bases, leaving 10 bases of the junction unmatched.

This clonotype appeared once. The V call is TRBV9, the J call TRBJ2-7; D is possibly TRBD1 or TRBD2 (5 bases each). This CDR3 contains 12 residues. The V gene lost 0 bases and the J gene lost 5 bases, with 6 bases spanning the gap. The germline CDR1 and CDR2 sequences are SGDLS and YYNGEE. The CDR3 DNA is TGTGCCAGCAGCGTAGGAGGGGACGAGCAGTACTTC. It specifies CASSVGGDEQYF.

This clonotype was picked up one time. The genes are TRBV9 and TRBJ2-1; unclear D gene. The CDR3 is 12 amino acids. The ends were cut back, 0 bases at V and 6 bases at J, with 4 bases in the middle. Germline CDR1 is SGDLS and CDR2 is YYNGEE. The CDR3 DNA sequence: TGTGCCAGCAGCGTAGCCAGCAATGAGCAGTTCTTC. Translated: CASSVASNEQFF.

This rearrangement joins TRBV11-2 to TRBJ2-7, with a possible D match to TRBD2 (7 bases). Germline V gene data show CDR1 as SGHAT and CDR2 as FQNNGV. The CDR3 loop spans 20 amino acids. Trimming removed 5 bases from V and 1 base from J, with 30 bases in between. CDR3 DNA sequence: TGTGCCAGCAGCCCTACCGTTGGACAGCTCCTCAGCGGGGCTTCCTACGAGCAGTACTTC. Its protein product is CASSPTVGQLLSGASYEQYF. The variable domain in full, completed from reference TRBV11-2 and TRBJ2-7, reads EAGVAQSPRYKIIEKRQSVAFWCNPISGHATLYWYQQILGQGPKLLIQFQNNGVVDDSQLPKDRFSAERLKGVDSTLKIQPAKLEDSAVYLCASSPTVGQLLSGASYEQYFGPGTRLTVT.

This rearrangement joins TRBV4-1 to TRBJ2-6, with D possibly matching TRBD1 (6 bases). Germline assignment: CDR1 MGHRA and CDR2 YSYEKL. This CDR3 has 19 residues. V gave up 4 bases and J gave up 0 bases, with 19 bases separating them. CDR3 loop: CASSLTDSASPSGANVLTF. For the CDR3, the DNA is TGCGCCAGCAGCCTCACGGACAGCGCATCTCCCTCTGGGGCCAACGTCCTGACTTTC.

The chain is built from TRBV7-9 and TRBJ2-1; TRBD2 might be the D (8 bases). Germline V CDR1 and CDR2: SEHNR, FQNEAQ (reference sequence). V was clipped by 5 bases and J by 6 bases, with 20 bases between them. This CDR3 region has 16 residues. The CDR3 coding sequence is TGTGCCAGCAGCATACCAGGGGGACTAGTCGGCAATGAGCAGTTCTTC. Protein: CASSIPGGLVGNEQFF.

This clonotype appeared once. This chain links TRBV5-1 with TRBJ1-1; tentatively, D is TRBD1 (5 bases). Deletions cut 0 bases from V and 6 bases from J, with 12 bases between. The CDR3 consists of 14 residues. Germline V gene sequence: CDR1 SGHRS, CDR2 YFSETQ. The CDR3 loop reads CASSLGGRWAEAFF. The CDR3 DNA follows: TGCGCCAGCAGCTTGGGGGGACGATGGGCTGAAGCTTTCTTT.

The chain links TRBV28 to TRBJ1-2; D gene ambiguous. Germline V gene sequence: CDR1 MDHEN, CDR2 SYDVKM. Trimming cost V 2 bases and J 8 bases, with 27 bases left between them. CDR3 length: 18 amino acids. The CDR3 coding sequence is TGTGCCAGCAGTTTAAGCCCTTCGCAGACCAGTTGGAAGGAGGGCTACACCTTC. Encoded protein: CASSLSPSQTSWKEGYTF.

The CDR3: CASSLGPGQVSTDTQYF. The DNA of the CDR3 is TGTGCCAGCAGTTTAGGTCCGGGACAGGTTAGCACAGATACGCAGTATTTT. The chain carries TRBV28 and TRBJ2-3, with 8 bases lining up with TRBD1. The ends lost 2 bases at V and 0 bases at J; junction bases unmatched: 7. This CDR3 has 17 residues. The germline V gene encodes CDR1 MDHEN and CDR2 SYDVKM.

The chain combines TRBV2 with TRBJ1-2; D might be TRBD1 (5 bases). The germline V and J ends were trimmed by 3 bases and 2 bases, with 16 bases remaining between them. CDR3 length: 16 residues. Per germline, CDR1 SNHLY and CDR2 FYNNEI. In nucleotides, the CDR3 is TGTGCCAGCAGTGAGTCACTCCGGGACGGAAACTATGGCTACACCTTC. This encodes CASSESLRDGNYGYTF.

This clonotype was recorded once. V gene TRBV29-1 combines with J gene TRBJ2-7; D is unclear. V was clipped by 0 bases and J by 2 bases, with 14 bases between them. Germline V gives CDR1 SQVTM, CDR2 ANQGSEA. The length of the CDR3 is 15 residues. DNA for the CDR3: TGCAGCGTTGAAGATCTGGCCGGCAGACCCTACGAGCAGTACTTC. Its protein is CSVEDLAGRPYEQYF.

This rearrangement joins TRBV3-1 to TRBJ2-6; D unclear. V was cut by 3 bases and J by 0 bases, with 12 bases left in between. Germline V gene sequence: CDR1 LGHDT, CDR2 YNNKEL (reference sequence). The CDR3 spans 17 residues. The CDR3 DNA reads TGTGCCAGCAGCCACCCCACTCAACCCTCTGGGGCCAACGTCCTGACTTTC. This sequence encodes CASSHPTQPSGANVLTF.

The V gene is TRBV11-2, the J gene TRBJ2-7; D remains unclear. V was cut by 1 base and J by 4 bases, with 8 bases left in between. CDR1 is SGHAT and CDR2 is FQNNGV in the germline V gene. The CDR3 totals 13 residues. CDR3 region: CASSLASRYEQYF. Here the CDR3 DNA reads TGTGCCAGCAGCTTAGCCTCGAGGTACGAGCAGTACTTC.

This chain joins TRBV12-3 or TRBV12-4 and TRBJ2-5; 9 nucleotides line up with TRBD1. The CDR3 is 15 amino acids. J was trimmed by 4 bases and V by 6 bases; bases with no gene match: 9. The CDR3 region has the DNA TGTGCCAGCAGCTCTGCCTTGGACAGGGGAGAGACCCAGTACTTC. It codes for CASSSALDRGETQYF.

CDR3 sequence reads: CASSPDLDYQPQHF. In DNA form, the CDR3 reads TGTGCCAGCAGCCCAGATCTAGATTATCAGCCCCAGCATTTT. The chain is built from TRBV3-1 and TRBJ1-5; unclear D gene. Germline V gene lookup returns CDR1 LGHDT and CDR2 YNNKEL (reference sequence). The V end was cut by 4 bases, the J end by 5 bases, with 12 bases between. The CDR3 runs to 14 residues.

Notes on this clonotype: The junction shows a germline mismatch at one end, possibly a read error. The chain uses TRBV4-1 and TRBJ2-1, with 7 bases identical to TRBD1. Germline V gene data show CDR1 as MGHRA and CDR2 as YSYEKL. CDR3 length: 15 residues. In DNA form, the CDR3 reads TGCGCCAGCAGCCAAGATGAGAACAGGGGCAATGAGCAGCTCTTC. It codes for CASSQDENRGNEQLF.